This is a list of T cell receptor beta chains from one sample in a study of molecular identifiers for immune sequencing clone quantification. TCRdb used MiXCR to reprocess the PCR reads, holding one entry per CDR3 protein. The sample has about 510,000 distinct CDR3 sequences, about a fifth seen once. Sequencing was carried out using naive CD8+ T cells from blood, with Jurkat cell RNA spiked in. These receptor sequences come from a human donor in good health. Some libraries in this study had Jurkat cell RNA spiked in. Each CDR3 is given with its conserved first and last residue. The order of the fields is CDR3 DNA, CDR3 protein, CDR3 length, clone size, V gene, D gene, J gene. The D gene is left open where the match is weak. Size is stated for part of the rows, as once, few or many counts, or as a class when the clone is expanded.

TGTGCCAGCAGCCCAGTGGGTACGGATGAATACTATGGCTACACCTTC CASSPVGTDEYYGYTF 16 . TRBV5-3 . TRBJ1-2
TGCGCCAGCTGGGGAAGCTCCTACGAGCAGTACTTC CASWGSSYEQYF 12 few TRBV10-2 . TRBJ2-7
TGCGCCAGCAGCTTGGGGGGACAGGGGTCGGGCACTGAAGCTTTCTTT CASSLGGQGSGTEAFF 16 many TRBV5-1 TRBD1 TRBJ1-1
TGTGCCAGCAGTTTTTGGCAGGTCCCCACCGGGGAGCTGTTTTTT CASSFWQVPTGELFF 15 many TRBV12-3/TRBV12-4 . TRBJ2-2
TGTGCCAGCAGTTTACTACAGGGACGACCTTACGAGCAGTACTTC CASSLLQGRPYEQYF 15 . TRBV27 . TRBJ2-7
TGTGCCAGCAGCCAGGGCGGGGGGAGCAATCAGCCCCAGCATTTT CASSQGGGSNQPQHF 15 many TRBV3-1 . TRBJ1-5
TGTGCCAGCAGCCAAAGAGGATACAATGAGCAGTTCTTC CASSQRGYNEQFF 13 many TRBV12-3/TRBV12-4 . TRBJ2-1
TGCGCCAGCAGCTTGGTTGGAACGGGGTCCGAGCAGTACTTC CASSLVGTGSEQYF 14 many TRBV5-1 . TRBJ2-7
TGTGCCAGCAGCGTAGTGGGAGCGAATAATTCACCCCTCCACTTT CASSVVGANNSPLHF 15 . TRBV9 . TRBJ1-6
TGCAGTGCTAGAGCACGGCCTGCGAACACCGGGGAGCTGTTTTTT CSARARPANTGELFF 15 many TRBV20-1 . TRBJ2-2
TGCGCCAGCAGCCAAGATCCAGGCCGCAGCTACGAGCAGTACTTC CASSQDPGRSYEQYF 15 many TRBV4-3 . TRBJ2-7
TGCGCCAGCAGCCAAGATAGAGCCCTCCGGGTGGAGACCCAGTACTTC CASSQDRALRVETQYF 16 . TRBV4-3 . TRBJ2-5
TGCAGTGCTAGAGATTGGGGGGACAGAGGATACGAGCAGTACTTC CSARDWGDRGYEQYF 15 many TRBV20-1 . TRBJ2-7
TGTGCCACCAGTGATCCAAACACAGGGATTGTCTACGAGCAGTACTTC CATSDPNTGIVYEQYF 16 few TRBV24-1 . TRBJ2-7
TGTGCCAGCAGCCCGACGATTACCGGGGAGCTGTTTTTT CASSPTITGELFF 13 many TRBV14 . TRBJ2-2
TGTGCTAGTCTCTTGGACAGCGAGAGGAACACTGAAGCTTTCTTT CASLLDSERNTEAFF 15 few TRBV12-5 . TRBJ1-1
TGTGCCTGCAACCCGGGGGGCACTGAAGCTTTCTTT CACNPGGTEAFF 12 few TRBV30 . TRBJ1-1
TGCGCCAGCAGCCAAGCAAGGTTTTCAGGAGGCTACACCTTC CASSQARFSGGYTF 14 . TRBV4-3 . TRBJ1-2
TGTGCCAGCAGTACCCGGACATCGTACCAAGAGACCCAGTACTTC CASSTRTSYQETQYF 15 many TRBV27 . TRBJ2-5
TGTGCCAGCAGCCCACCACTAGCGGGAGAGTATGAAGAGACCCAGTACTTC CASSPPLAGEYEETQYF 17 . TRBV13 TRBD2 TRBJ2-5
TGTGCCATCAGTGGTTGGCAGGGTGAAACTGAAGCTTTCTTT CAISGWQGETEAFF 14 many TRBV10-3 . TRBJ1-1